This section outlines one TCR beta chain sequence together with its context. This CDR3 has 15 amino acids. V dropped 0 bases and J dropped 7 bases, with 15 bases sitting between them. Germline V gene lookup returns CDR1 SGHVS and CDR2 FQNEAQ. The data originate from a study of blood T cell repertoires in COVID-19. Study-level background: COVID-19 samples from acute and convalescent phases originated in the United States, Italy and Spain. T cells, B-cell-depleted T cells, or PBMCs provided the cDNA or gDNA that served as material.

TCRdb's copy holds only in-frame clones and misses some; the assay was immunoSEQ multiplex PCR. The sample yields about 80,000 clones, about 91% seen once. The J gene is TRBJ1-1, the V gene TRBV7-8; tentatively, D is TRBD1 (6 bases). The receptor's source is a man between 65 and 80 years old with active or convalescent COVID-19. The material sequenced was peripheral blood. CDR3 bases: TGTGCCAGCAGCTTAGCGATGGGACACTGGAATGAAGCTTTCTTT. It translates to CASSLAMGHWNEAFF.